This T cell receptor (beta chain) stems from a study of T cell repertoires and HLA-DP antigens. Germline CDR1 LNHNV, CDR2 YYDKDF (reference sequence). Trimming removed 5 bases from V and 6 bases from J; junction bases left unmatched: 12. The CDR3 contains 15 residues. Amplification used primers for 54 TRBV and 13 TRBJ segments. This table comes from immunoSEQ multiplex PCR, and its TCRdb copy is limited to in-frame clones, with some not included. The sample lists approximately 110,000 clones, over 90% occurring once. In the case of this clone: Its specificity is unknown.

This clonotype was obtained from a young woman in good health and CMV-seronegative. The chain combines TRBV15 with TRBJ2-7; 8 bases map to TRBD1. Sequencing was carried out using CD4+ T cells from PBMCs. CDR3 sequence (DNA): TGTGCCACCAGCGAACGGACAGGGATCGTGGTCGAGCAGTACTTC. Its protein product is CATSERTGIVVEQYF.